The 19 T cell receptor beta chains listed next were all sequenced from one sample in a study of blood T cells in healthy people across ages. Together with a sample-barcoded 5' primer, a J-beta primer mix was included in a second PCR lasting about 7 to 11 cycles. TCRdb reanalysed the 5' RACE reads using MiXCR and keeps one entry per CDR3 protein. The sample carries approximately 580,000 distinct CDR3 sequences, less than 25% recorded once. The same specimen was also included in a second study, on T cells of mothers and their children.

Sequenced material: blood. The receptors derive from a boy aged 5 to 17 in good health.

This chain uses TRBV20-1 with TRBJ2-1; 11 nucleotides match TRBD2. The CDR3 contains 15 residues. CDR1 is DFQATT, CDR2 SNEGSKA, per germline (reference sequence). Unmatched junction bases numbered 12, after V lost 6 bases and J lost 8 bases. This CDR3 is CSAQTPASGRYEQFF. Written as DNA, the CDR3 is TGCAGTGCCCAGACCCCGGCTAGCGGGAGGTATGAGCAGTTCTTC.

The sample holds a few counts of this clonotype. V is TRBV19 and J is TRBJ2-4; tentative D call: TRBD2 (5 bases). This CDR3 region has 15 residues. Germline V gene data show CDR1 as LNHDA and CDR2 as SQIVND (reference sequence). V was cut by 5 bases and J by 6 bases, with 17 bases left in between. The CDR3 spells CASSPVGEGINIQYF. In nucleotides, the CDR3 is TGTGCCAGTAGTCCGGTCGGGGAAGGGATAAACATTCAGTACTTC.

The chain's CDR3 is CASSFDIEGIARQDTQYF. In DNA, the CDR3 is TGCGCCAGCAGCTTTGACATCGAGGGAATTGCTAGGCAAGATACGCAGTATTTT. The rearrangement uses TRBV5-1 and TRBJ2-3; possibly TRBD2 for D (5 bases). The V end was cut by 2 bases, the J end by 5 bases, with 24 bases between. The CDR3 loop spans 18 amino acids. Germline CDR1 and CDR2: SGHRS and YFSETQ.

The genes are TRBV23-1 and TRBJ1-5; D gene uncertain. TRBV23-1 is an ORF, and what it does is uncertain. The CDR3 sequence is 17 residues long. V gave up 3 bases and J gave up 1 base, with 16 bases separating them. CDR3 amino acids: CASSHLLAGWSNQPQHF. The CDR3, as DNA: TGCGCCAGCAGTCACCTCCTCGCGGGGTGGAGCAATCAGCCCCAGCATTTT.

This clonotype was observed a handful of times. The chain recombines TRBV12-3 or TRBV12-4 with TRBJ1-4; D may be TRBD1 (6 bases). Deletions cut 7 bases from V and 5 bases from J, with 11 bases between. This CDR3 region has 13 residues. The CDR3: CASKDRLNEKLFF. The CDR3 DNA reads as TGTGCCAGCAAAGACAGGTTAAATGAAAAACTGTTTTTT.

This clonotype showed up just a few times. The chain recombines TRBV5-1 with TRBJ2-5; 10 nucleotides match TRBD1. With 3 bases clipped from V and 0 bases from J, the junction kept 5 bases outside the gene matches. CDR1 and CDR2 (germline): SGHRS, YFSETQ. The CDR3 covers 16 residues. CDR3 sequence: CASSWMGQGNQETQYF. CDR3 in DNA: TGCGCCAGCAGCTGGATGGGACAGGGGAACCAAGAGACCCAGTACTTC.

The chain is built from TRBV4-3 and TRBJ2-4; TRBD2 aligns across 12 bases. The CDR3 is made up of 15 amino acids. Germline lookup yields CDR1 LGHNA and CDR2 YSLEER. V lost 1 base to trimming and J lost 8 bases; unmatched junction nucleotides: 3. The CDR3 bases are TGCGCCAGCAGCCAAGGGACTAGCGGGAAGGACATTCAGTACTTC. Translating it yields CASSQGTSGKDIQYF.

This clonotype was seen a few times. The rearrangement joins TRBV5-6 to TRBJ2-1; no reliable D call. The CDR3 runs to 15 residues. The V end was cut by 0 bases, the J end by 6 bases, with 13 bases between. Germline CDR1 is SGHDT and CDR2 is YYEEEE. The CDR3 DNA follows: TGTGCCAGCAGCTTGGTAGGTAGGAGCCCCAATGAGCAGTTCTTC. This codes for CASSLVGRSPNEQFF.

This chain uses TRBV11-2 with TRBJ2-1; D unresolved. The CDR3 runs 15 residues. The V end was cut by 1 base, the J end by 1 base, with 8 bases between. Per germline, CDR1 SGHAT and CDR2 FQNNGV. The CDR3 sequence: CASSLADKSYNEQFF. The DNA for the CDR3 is TGTGCCAGCAGCTTAGCCGACAAATCCTACAATGAGCAGTTCTTC.

CDR3 sequence (DNA): TGTGCCAGCAGTTTATGGACAGGGTATGGCTACACCTTC. Amino acids: CASSLWTGYGYTF. The rearrangement links TRBV27 to TRBJ1-2, with 8 bases that match TRBD1. CDR1 is MNHEY and CDR2 is SMNVEV in the germline V gene (reference sequence). V lost 1 base, J lost 5 bases, and 0 bases stayed unmatched. The CDR3 covers 13 residues.

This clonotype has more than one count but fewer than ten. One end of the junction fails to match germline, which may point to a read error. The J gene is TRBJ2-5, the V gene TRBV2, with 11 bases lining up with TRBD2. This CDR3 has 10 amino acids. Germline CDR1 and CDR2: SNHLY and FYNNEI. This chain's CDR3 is CASRTSGGAF. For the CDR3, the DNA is TGTGCCAGCAGAACTAGCGGGGGCGCCTTC.

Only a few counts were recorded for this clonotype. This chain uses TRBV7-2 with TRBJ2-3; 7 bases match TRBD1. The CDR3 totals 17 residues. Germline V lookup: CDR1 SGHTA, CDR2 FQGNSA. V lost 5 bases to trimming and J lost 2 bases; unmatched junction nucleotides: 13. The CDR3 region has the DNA TGTGCCAGCAGCGAAACAGGGGCCACTACCCCCACAGATACGCAGTATTTT. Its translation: CASSETGATTPTDTQYF.

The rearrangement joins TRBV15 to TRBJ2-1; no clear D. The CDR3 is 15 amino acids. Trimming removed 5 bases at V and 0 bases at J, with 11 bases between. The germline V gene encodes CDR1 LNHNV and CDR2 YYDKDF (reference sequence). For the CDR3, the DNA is TGTGCCACCAGCTCCCCCGAGAGCTCCTACAATGAGCAGTTCTTC. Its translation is CATSSPESSYNEQFF.

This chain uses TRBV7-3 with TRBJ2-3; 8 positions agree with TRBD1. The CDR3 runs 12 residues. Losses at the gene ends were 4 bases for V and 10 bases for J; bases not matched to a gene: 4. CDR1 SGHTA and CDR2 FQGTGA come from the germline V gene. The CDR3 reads CASSSGTGSQYF. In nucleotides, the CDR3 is TGTGCCAGCAGCTCAGGGACAGGCTCGCAGTATTTT.

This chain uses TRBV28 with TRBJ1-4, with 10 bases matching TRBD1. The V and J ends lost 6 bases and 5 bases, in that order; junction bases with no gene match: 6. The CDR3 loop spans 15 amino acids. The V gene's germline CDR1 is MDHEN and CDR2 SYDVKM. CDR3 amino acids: CASSAGTGENEKLFF. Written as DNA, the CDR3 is TGTGCCAGCAGCGCCGGGACAGGGGAAAATGAAAAACTGTTTTTT.

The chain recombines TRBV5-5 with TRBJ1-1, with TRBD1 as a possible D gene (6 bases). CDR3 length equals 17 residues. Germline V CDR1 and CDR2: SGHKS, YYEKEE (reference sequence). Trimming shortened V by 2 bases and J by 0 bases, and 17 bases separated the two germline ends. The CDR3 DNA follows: TGTGCCAGCAGCTTAAGTACTAGGGGGTTATTGAACACTGAAGCTTTCTTT. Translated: CASSLSTRGLLNTEAFF. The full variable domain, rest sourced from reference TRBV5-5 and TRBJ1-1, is DAGVTQSPTHLIKTRGQQVTLRCSPISGHKSVSWYQQVLGQGPQFIFQYYEKEERGRGNFPDRFSARQFPNYSSELNVNALLLGDSALYLCASSLSTRGLLNTEAFFGQGTRLTVV.

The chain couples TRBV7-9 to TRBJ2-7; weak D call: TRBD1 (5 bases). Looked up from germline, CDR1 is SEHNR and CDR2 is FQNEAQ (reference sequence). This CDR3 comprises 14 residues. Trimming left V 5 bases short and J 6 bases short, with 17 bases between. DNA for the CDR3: TGTGCCAGCAGCACTGCGTCAGGGCAGGGCGAGCAGTACTTC. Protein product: CASSTASGQGEQYF.

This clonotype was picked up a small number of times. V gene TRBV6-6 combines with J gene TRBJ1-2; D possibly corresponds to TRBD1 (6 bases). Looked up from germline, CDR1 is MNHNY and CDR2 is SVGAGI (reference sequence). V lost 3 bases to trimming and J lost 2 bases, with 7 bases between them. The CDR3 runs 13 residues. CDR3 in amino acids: CASSYQGNYGYTF. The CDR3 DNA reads TGTGCCAGCAGTTATCAGGGGAACTATGGCTACACCTTC.

CDR3 bases: TGTGCCAGCAGTTTAGGCGGGACGAGCTCCTACAATGAGCAGTTCTTC. Translation: CASSLGGTSSYNEQFF. The V call is TRBV28, the J call TRBJ2-1; D is possibly TRBD2 (6 bases). V dropped 2 bases and J dropped 0 bases, with 11 bases sitting between them. The V gene's germline CDR1 is MDHEN and CDR2 SYDVKM. There are 16 residues in the CDR3.